These 3 T cell receptor beta chains were sequenced from one sample in a study of early T cells in non-severe SARS-CoV-2 infection. TCRdb re-called the 5' RACE reads with MiXCR, one entry per CDR3 protein. The sample has roughly 90,000 distinct CDR3 sequences; 14% to 15% are singletons. The sample consisted of whole blood. Every receptor here comes from an adult who was a healthcare worker with PCR-confirmed SARS-CoV-2 infection or an uninfected control (not recorded which).

V usage is TRBV29-1 and J usage is TRBJ2-7; D ambiguous. The CDR3 sequence is 11 residues long. CDR1 and CDR2 (germline): SQVTM, ANQGSEA. The V and J ends lost 8 bases and 5 bases respectively, with 13 bases between them. DNA for the CDR3: TGCAGCATTGTCCTGGGGAACGAGCAGTACGTC. This sequence encodes CSIVLGNEQYV.

This clonotype was detected a few times. The CDR3 sequence: CASSPSQGVTEAFF. As DNA, the CDR3 is TGTGCCAGCTCACCATCCCAGGGGGTAACTGAAGCTTTCTTT. This sequence joins TRBV18 and TRBJ1-1; 7 positions agree with TRBD1. Germline CDR1 is KGHSH and CDR2 is LQKENI. Unmatched junction bases numbered 5, after V lost 2 bases and J lost 5 bases. The CDR3 contains 14 residues.

The chain uses TRBV19 and TRBJ2-4; D unclear. CDR1 LNHDA and CDR2 SQIVND come from the germline V gene (reference sequence). The CDR3 runs 16 residues. Trimming cost V 7 bases and J 5 bases, with 21 bases left between them. CDR3 DNA sequence: TGTGCCAGTACCCCCCAACTGAATCGAGGTCAAAACATTCAGTACTTC. Translation gives CASTPQLNRGQNIQYF.